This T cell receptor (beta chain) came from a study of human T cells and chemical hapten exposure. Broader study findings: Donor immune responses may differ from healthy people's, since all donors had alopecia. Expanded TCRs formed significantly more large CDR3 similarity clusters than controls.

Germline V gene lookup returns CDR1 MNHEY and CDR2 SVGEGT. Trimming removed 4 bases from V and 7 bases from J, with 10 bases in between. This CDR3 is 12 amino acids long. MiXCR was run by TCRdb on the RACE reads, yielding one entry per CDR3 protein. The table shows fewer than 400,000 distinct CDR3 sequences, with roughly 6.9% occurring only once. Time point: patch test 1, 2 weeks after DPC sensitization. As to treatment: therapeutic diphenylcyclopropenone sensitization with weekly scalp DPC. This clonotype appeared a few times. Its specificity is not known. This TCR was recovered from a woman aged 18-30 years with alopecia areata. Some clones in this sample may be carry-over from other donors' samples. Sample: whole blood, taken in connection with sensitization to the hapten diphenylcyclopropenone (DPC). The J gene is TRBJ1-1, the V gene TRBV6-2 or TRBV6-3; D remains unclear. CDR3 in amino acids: CASSSPPGEAFF. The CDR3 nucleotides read TGTGCCAGCAGTTCTCCCCCGGGTGAAGCTTTCTTT.